The T cell receptor (beta chain) under discussion was sequenced for a study of early T cells in non-severe SARS-CoV-2 infection. This clonotype was observed at least ten times. In TCRdb, the 5' RACE reads were re-called with MiXCR into one record per CDR3 protein. Found here are tens of thousands of distinct CDR3 sequences, about 10% of them singletons; the top ten hold under 5%. V gave up 7 bases and J gave up 0 bases; unmatched junction bases: 8. The CDR3 sequence is 17 residues long. Germline loops: CDR1 MDHEN, CDR2 SYDVKM. This sequence originates from an adult who was a healthcare worker with PCR-confirmed SARS-CoV-2 infection or an uninfected control (not recorded which). The gene calls are TRBV28 and TRBJ2-5, with TRBD2 identical over 13 bases. Sequencing was performed on whole blood. As DNA, the CDR3 is TGTGCCAGCACACTGGGACTAGCGGGAACGTACCAAGAGACCCAGTACTTC. Protein: CASTLGLAGTYQETQYF.